The 20 T cell receptor beta chains below come from one sample, sequenced in a study of a mutant IDH1 vaccine in newly diagnosed glioma. Clones were sequenced by immunoSEQ multiplex PCR, and TCRdb holds only the in-frame ones, with some missing. The sample lists over 75,000 clones; about four fifths were seen once. Time point here: baseline, week 1 (first vaccination visit). Specified treatment: pre-vaccination baseline after standard-of-care therapy. This specimen consisted of PBMCs, obtained from a glioma patient treated with radiotherapy, temozolomide or both. The receptors come from a man in his forties or fifties with glioma.

This clone occurred once. DNA of the CDR3: TGTGCCAGCAGCTTAGGAATTAGCAGCTACAATGAGCAGTTCTTC. Amino acids: CASSLGISSYNEQFF. This chain uses TRBV7-3 with TRBJ2-1, with D unclear. The V end was cut by 2 bases, the J end by 3 bases, with 11 bases between. Germline V gene data show CDR1 as SGHTA and CDR2 as FQGTGA. The CDR3 consists of 15 residues.

V usage is TRBV9 and J usage is TRBJ2-5; TRBD2 agrees at 10 bases. CDR3 length: 17 amino acids. CDR1 SGDLS and CDR2 YYNGEE come from the germline V gene. Trimming took 3 bases from V and 3 from J; bases not matched to a gene: 11. The CDR3 region is CASSARRGLAIEETQYF. The CDR3 nucleotides are TGTGCCAGCAGCGCCAGGAGGGGACTAGCGATCGAAGAGACCCAGTACTTC.

The V and J genes are TRBV29-1 and TRBJ2-7; TRBD1 agrees at 11 bases. J lost 5 bases, V lost 5 bases, and 8 bases had no gene match. Germline CDR1 and CDR2: SQVTM and ANQGSEA. The CDR3 length is 14 residues. The CDR3 DNA reads TGCAGCGTTCACTCTGGGACAGGGGGTAACGAGCAGTACTTC. This gives the protein CSVHSGTGGNEQYF.

The chain joins TRBV29-1 to TRBJ2-5, with TRBD1 matching over 11 bases. The CDR3 length is 13 residues. V shed 7 bases and J 5 bases; nucleotides not matched to a gene: 6. CDR1 SQVTM and CDR2 ANQGSEA come from the germline V gene. The CDR3 sequence: CSAGGQGGETQYF. In DNA, the CDR3 is TGCAGCGCTGGGGGACAGGGGGGGGAGACCCAGTACTTC.

The chain employs TRBV5-1 and TRBJ2-7; 7 positions match TRBD2. This CDR3 has 17 residues. The trim removed 4 bases at V and 7 bases at J, leaving 20 bases unmatched. The germline V gene has CDR1 SGHRS and CDR2 YFSETQ. The CDR3 DNA reads as TGCGCCAGCAGCCCAAAAGGCGGGTCTAGCGGTCAGAGGGAGCAGTACTTC. This sequence encodes CASSPKGGSSGQREQYF.

This clone was counted a few times. V and J are TRBV7-2 and TRBJ2-3, with 7 bases matching TRBD1. V lost 7 bases, J lost 1 base, and 8 bases stayed unmatched. Germline-derived CDR1 and CDR2 are SGHTA and FQGNSA. This CDR3 spans 15 amino acids. The CDR3 loop is CASTRQGHRTDTQYF. In DNA form, the CDR3 reads TGTGCCAGCACCCGACAGGGACACCGCACAGATACGCAGTATTTT.

The V call is TRBV10-3, the J call TRBJ2-2; no firm D call. Germline values: CDR1 ENHRY, CDR2 SYGVKD. This CDR3 spans 14 amino acids. V lost 4 bases, J lost 4 bases, and 10 bases lay in between. CDR3 nucleotides: TGTGCCATCAGTGTCAGTTATTCCACCGGGGAGCTGTTTTTT. Translation gives CAISVSYSTGELFF.

In its sample, this clone was seen a few times. The chain is built from TRBV25-1 and TRBJ1-1; 7 nucleotides align to TRBD1. CDR3 length equals 15 residues. Germline-derived CDR1 and CDR2 are MGHDK and SYGVNS. With V trimmed by 5 bases and J by 1 base, 7 bases remained unmatched. CDR3 in amino acids: CASSTFDRENTEAFF. The CDR3 bases are TGTGCCAGCAGTACCTTTGACAGGGAGAACACTGAAGCTTTCTTT.

The J gene is TRBJ2-1, the V gene TRBV7-9; 9 bases fit TRBD2. The germline V gene encodes CDR1 SEHNR and CDR2 FQNEAQ (reference sequence). The CDR3 loop spans 15 amino acids. The V and J ends lost 6 bases and 2 bases, in that order; junction bases with no gene match: 5. The CDR3 DNA reads TGTGCCAGCAGAATAGCGGGGGCCGCCTACAATGAGCAGTTCTTC. The encoded protein is CASRIAGAAYNEQFF.

The chain recombines TRBV4-1 with TRBJ1-2; no clear D. The CDR3 is made up of 16 amino acids. The germline CDR1 and CDR2 sequences are MGHRA and YSYEKL. The V end lost 0 bases, the J end lost 0 bases, and 11 bases lay between the germline ends. In nucleotides, the CDR3 is TGCGCCAGCAGCCAAGAGCTTGTGGGCGCTAACTATGGCTACACCTTC. This translates into CASSQELVGANYGYTF.

This CDR3 is CASSGDGRSGELFF. The CDR3 DNA sequence: TGCGCCAGCAGCGGGGACGGCCGTTCCGGGGAGCTGTTTTTT. The V gene is TRBV5-1, the J gene TRBJ2-2, with D perhaps given as TRBD1 or TRBD2 (5 bases each). V was clipped by 4 bases and J by 6 bases, with 13 bases between them. The CDR3 extends over 14 amino acids. Per germline, CDR1 SGHRS and CDR2 YFSETQ.

This clone was observed a few times. The chain employs TRBV6-5 and TRBJ1-1; D might be TRBD1 (6 bases). The CDR3 runs 11 residues. V dropped 7 bases and J dropped 8 bases, with 11 bases sitting between them. Germline V gene sequence: CDR1 MNHEY, CDR2 SVGAGI. In nucleotides, the CDR3 is TGTGCCAGCACCCAGGGGACCGAAGCTTTCTTT. Translation: CASTQGTEAFF.

J is TRBJ1-4 and V is TRBV21-1; no check of the table's D call, TRBD1, against the DNA was made. TRBV21-1 is a listed pseudogene. The CDR3 is made up of 14 amino acids. This CDR3 is CASRDRGRFEKLFF. The CDR3 DNA is TGTGCCAGCCGGGACAGGGGCCGATTTGAAAAACTGTTTTTT.

The gene calls are TRBV5-1 and TRBJ2-3, with D unresolved. Trimming took 0 bases from V and 5 from J, leaving 4 bases between them. The CDR3 runs to 12 residues. The germline V gene encodes CDR1 SGHRS and CDR2 YFSETQ. CDR3 coding DNA: TGCGCCAGCAGCTTGGACATAGATACGCAGTATTTT. This translates into CASSLDIDTQYF.

This clone appeared a single time. The rearrangement joins TRBV2 to TRBJ2-1; D unclear. The ends were cut back, 3 bases at V and 4 bases at J, with 16 bases in the middle. The CDR3 runs to 16 residues. CDR1 and CDR2 (germline): SNHLY, FYNNEI. CDR3: CASSDWSGLAYNEQFF. The CDR3 nucleotides read TGTGCCAGCAGTGATTGGTCAGGCTTAGCTTACAATGAGCAGTTCTTC. Combining the CDR3 with reference TRBV2 and TRBJ2-1 gives the whole variable domain EPEVTQTPSHQVTQMGQEVILRCVPISNHLYFYWYRQILGQKVEFLVSFYNNEISEKSEIFDDQFSVERPDGSNFTLKIRSTKLEDSAMYFCASSDWSGLAYNEQFFGPGTRLTVL.

The chain carries TRBV6-1 and TRBJ2-2; 8 bases fit TRBD1. Unmatched junction bases numbered 11, after V lost 7 bases and J lost 7 bases. CDR1 and CDR2 from the germline V gene are MNHNS and SASEGT. CDR3 length equals 15 residues. CDR3 bases: TGTGCCAGCAAAGGGGGACAGGCTGGGCACGGGGAGCTGTTTTTT. It codes for CASKGGQAGHGELFF.

The genes are TRBV18 and TRBJ2-7, with D hard to call. Trimming took off 3 bases at V and 0 bases at J, with 6 bases between the two ends. Germline values: CDR1 KGHSH, CDR2 LQKENI. The CDR3 runs 13 residues. CDR3 coding DNA: TGTGCCAGCTCACCCACAGACTCCTACGAGCAGTACTTC. As protein: CASSPTDSYEQYF.

This clone is a singleton in its sample. The gene calls are TRBV11-2 and TRBJ2-7; 12 bases fit TRBD2. The trim removed 5 bases at V and 2 bases at J, leaving 4 bases unmatched. The germline V gene encodes CDR1 SGHAT and CDR2 FQNNGV. The CDR3 consists of 15 residues. For the CDR3, the DNA is TGTGCCAGCAGCCGGACTAGCGGGACAACCTACGAGCAGTACTTC. Translated, it gives CASSRTSGTTYEQYF.

V and J are TRBV28 and TRBJ1-1; unclear D gene. The germline V and J ends were trimmed by 7 bases and 8 bases, with 17 bases remaining between them. This CDR3 region has 13 residues. Germline-derived CDR1 and CDR2 are MDHEN and SYDVKM. CDR3: CASTSTAGAEAFF. CDR3 nucleotide sequence: TGTGCCAGCACTTCTACAGCGGGAGCCGAAGCTTTCTTT.

This clone was seen once. The rearrangement joins TRBV28 to TRBJ1-2; 7 bases line up with TRBD1. CDR1 and CDR2 (germline): MDHEN, SYDVKM. CDR3 length: 12 amino acids. The J segment lost 4 bases and the V segment lost 8 bases, leaving 4 bases of the junction unmatched. The CDR3 sequence: CASLGQSYGYTF. As DNA, the CDR3 is TGTGCCAGCCTGGGACAGAGCTATGGCTACACCTTC.